This T cell receptor beta chain appears in the sequencing data of a study of OX40 agonist ivuxolimab in advanced cancers. About the research overall: Recorded diagnoses for dose-escalation patients were hepatocellular carcinoma, melanoma, renal cell or head and neck cancer. Overall study findings and caveats: Among T cells, CD8+ cells averaged more expanded clones than CD4+ cells.

The protocol was immunoSEQ multiplex PCR, while the TCRdb copy is restricted to in-frame clones and leaves out a portion. The table shows about 33,000 clones, with approximately 80% occurring only once. With regard to this clone: The target antigen is unknown.

Germline CDR1 is LNHDA and CDR2 is SQIVND (reference sequence). V was clipped by 5 bases and J by 6 bases, with 14 bases between them. There are 13 residues in the CDR3. This clonotype was sampled from an adult with an advanced solid tumor such as melanoma, head and neck, liver or kidney cancer. The genes are TRBV19 and TRBJ2-7; possible D gene TRBD1, 5 bases. The source was CD4+ or CD8+ T cells sorted from blood, collected in a trial of the OX40 agonist ivuxolimab. CDR3 amino acids: CASSPRDRGEQYF. The CDR3 DNA follows: TGTGCCAGTAGTCCCAGGGATCGAGGCGAGCAGTACTTC.